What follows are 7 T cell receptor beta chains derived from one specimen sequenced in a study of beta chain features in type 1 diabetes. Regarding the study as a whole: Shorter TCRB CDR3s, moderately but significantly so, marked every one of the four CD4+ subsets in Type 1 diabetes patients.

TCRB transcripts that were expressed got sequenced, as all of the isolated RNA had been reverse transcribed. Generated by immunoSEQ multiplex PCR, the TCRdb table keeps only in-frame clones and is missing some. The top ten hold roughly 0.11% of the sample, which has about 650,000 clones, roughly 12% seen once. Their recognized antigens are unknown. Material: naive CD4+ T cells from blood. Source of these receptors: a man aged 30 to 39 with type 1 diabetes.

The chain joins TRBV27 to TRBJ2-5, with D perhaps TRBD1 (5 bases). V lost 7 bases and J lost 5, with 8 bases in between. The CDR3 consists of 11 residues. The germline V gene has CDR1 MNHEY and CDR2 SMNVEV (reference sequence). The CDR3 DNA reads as TGTGCCAGCAAAAGACAGGAGACCCAGTACTTC. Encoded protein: CASKRQETQYF.

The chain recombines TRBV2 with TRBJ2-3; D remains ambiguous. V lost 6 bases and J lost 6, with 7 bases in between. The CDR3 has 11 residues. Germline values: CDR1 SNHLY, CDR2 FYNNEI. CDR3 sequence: CASSPGDTQYF. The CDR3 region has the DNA TGTGCCAGCAGCCCCGGGGATACGCAGTATTTT.

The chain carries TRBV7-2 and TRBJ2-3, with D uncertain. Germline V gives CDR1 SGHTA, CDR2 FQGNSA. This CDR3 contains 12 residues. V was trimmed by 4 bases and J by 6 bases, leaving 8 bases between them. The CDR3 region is CASSSSWDTQYF. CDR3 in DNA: TGTGCCAGCAGCTCATCCTGGGATACGCAGTATTTT.

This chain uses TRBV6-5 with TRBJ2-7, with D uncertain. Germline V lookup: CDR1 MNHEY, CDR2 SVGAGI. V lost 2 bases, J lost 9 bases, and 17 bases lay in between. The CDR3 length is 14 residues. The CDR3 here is CASSYKRTSTVQYF. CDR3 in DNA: TGTGCCAGCAGTTACAAACGGACCTCTACGGTGCAGTACTTC.

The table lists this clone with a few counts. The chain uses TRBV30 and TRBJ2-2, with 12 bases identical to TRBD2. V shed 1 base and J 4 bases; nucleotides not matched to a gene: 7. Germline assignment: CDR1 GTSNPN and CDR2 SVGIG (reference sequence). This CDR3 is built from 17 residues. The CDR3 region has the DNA TGTGCCTGGAGTGGACTAGCGGGGGTCCTGGGCACCGGGGAGCTGTTTTTT. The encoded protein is CAWSGLAGVLGTGELFF.

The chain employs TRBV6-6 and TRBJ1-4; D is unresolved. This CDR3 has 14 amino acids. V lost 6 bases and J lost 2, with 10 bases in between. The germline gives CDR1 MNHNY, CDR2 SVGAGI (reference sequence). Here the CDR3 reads CASSPGSTNEKLFF. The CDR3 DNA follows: TGTGCCAGCAGCCCCGGGTCGACTAATGAAAAACTGTTTTTT.

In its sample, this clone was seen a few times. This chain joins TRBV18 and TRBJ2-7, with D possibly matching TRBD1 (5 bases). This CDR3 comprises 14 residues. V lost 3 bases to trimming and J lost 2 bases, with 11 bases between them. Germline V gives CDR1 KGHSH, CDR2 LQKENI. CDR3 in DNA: TGTGCCAGCTCACCCCTCGACAGTCCCTACGAGCAGTACTTC. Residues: CASSPLDSPYEQYF.